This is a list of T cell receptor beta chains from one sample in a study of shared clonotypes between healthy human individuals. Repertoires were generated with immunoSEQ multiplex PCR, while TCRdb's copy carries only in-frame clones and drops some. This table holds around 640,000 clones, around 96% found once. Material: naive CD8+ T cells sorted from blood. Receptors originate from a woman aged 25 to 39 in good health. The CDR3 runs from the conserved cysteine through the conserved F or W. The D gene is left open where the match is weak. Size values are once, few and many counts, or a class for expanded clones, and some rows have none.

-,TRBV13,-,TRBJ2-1,CATSSVNYNEQFF,TGTGCCACCTCCTCAGTGAACTACAATGAGCAGTTCTTC
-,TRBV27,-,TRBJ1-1,CASSTQGTLGTEAFF,TGTGCCAGCAGTACACAGGGTACATTAGGGACTGAAGCTTTCTTT
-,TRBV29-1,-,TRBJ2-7,CSVESARDEQYF,TGCAGCGTTGAAAGCGCCAGGGACGAGCAGTACTTC
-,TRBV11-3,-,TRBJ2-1,CASSLRGSNERFF,TGTGCCAGCAGCCTCAGGGGATCCAATGAGCGGTTCTTC
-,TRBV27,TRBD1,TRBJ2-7,CASRSIRGRGNEQYF,TGTGCCAGCAGGAGCATCAGGGGGCGCGGGAACGAGCAGTACTTC
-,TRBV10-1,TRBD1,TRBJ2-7,CASSESGQGAQEQYF,TGCGCCAGCAGTGAGTCGGGACAGGGAGCTCAGGAGCAGTACTTC
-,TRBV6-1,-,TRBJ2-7,CASKGLGYEQYF,TGTGCCAGCAAAGGCTTAGGATACGAGCAGTACTTC
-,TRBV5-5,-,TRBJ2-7,CASSLVAVGPLGEQYF,TGTGCCAGCAGCTTGGTGGCTGTGGGGCCCCTGGGAGAGCAGTACTTC
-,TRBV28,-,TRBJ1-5,CASREGYSNQPQHF,TGTGCCAGCCGGGAGGGGTATAGCAATCAGCCCCAGCATTTT
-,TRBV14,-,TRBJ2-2,CASSQDRGGGGPGELFF,TGTGCCAGCAGCCAAGATCGGGGCGGAGGGGGGCCCGGGGAGCTGTTTTTT
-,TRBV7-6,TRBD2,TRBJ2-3,CASSLGGPSGSYSPITDTQYF,TGTGCCAGCAGCTTAGGGGGGCCTAGCGGGAGCTACAGCCCTATCACAGATACGCAGTATTTT
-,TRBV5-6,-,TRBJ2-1,CASSLGWGNNEQFF,TGTGCCAGCAGCCTGGGATGGGGAAACAATGAGCAGTTCTTC
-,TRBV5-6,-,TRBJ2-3,CASSLNIDYLRGTDTQYF,TGTGCCAGCAGCTTGAATATCGACTACCTCCGGGGCACAGATACGCAGTATTTT
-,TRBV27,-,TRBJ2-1,CASSGSSNEQFF,TGTGCCAGCAGCGGCAGTTCCAATGAGCAGTTCTTC
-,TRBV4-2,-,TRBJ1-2,CASSYYDSANYGYTF,TGTGCCAGCAGCTACTATGACTCGGCTAACTATGGCTACACCTTC
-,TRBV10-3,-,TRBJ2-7,CAISGYRSTYEQYF,TGTGCCATCAGTGGGTACAGAAGTACCTACGAGCAGTACTTC
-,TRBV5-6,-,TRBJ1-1,CASNLGTGGQPEAFF,TGTGCCAGCAACCTTGGAACAGGAGGGCAACCTGAAGCTTTCTTT
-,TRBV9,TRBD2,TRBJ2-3,CASSVEAGGPSF,TGTGCCAGCAGCGTAGAGGCGGGAGGGCCGTCCTTT
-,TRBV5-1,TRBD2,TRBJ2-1,CASSPGLAGHNEQFF,TGCGCCAGCAGCCCGGGACTAGCGGGGCACAATGAGCAGTTCTTC
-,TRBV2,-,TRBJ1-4,CASSELGDITPDNEKLFF,TGTGCCAGCAGTGAGTTAGGGGACATAACACCCGATAATGAAAAACTGTTTTTT
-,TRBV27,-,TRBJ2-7,CASSLRDHYEQYF,TGTGCCAGCAGTCTCCGCGACCATTACGAGCAGTACTTC
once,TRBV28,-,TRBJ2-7,CASSFTRRGEQYF,TGTGCCAGCAGTTTTACCCGACGCGGAGAGCAGTACTTC
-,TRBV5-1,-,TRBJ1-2,CASSLRGEANYGYTF,TGCGCCAGCAGCTTGAGAGGGGAGGCTAACTATGGCTACACCTTC
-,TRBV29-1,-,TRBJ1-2,CSAPQSGSRYGYTF,TGCAGCGCACCCCAGTCAGGGAGTCGCTATGGCTACACCTTC
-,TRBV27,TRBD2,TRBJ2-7,CASSFGTSGLYEQYF,TGTGCCAGCAGTTTCGGGACTAGCGGGCTTTACGAGCAGTACTTC
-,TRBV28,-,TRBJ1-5,CASMKTNQPQHF,TGTGCCAGCATGAAAACGAATCAGCCCCAGCATTTT
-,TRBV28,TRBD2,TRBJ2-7,CASSSLTSGASYEQYF,TGTGCCAGCAGTTCCTTGACTAGCGGGGCATCCTACGAGCAGTACTTC
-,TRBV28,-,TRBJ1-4,CASSLMGITNEKLFF,TGTGCCAGCAGTTTAATGGGGATTACTAATGAAAAACTGTTTTTT
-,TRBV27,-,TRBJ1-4,CASSSRQINEKLFF,TGTGCCAGCAGTTCAAGACAGATTAATGAAAAACTGTTTTTT